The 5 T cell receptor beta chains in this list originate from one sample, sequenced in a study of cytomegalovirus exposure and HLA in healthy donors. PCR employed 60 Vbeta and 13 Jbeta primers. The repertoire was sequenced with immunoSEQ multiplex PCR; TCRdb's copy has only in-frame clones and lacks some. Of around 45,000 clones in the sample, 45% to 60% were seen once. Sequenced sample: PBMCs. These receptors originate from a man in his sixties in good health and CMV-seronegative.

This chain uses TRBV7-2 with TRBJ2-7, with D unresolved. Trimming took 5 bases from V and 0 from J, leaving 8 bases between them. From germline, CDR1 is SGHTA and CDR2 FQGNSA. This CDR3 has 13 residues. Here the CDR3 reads CASSVLHSYEQYF. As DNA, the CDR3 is TGTGCCAGCAGCGTCTTACACTCCTACGAGCAGTACTTC.

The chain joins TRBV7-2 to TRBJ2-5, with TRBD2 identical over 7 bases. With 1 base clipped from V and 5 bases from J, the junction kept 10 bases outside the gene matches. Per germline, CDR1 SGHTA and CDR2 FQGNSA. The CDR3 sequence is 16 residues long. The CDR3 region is CASSLGGGRSGETQYF. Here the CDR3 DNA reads TGTGCCAGCAGCTTAGGGGGCGGGAGAAGTGGGGAGACCCAGTACTTC.

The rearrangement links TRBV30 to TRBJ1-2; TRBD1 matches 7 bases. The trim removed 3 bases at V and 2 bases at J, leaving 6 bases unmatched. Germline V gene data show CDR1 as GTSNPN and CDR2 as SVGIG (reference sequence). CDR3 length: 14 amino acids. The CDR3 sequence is CAWRTRGGNYGYTF. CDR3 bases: TGTGCCTGGAGGACGAGAGGGGGCAACTATGGCTACACCTTC. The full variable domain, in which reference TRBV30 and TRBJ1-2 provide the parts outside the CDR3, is SQTIHQWPATLVQPVGSPLSLECTVEGTSNPNLYWYRQAAGRGLQLLFYSVGIGQISSEVPQNLSASRPQDRQFILSSKKLLLSDSGFYLCAWRTRGGNYGYTFGSGTRLTVV.

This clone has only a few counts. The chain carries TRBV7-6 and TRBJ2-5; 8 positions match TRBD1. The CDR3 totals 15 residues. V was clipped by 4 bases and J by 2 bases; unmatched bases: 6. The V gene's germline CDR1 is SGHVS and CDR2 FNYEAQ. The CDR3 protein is CASSSDRAYQETQYF. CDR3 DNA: TGTGCCAGCAGCTCGGACAGGGCTTATCAAGAGACCCAGTACTTC.

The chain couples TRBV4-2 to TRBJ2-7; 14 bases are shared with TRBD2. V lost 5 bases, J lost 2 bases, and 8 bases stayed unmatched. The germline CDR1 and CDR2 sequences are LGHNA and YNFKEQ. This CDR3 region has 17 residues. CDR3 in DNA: TGTGCCAGCAGCACCCGACTAGCGGGAGGGGCAGCCTACGAGCAGTACTTC. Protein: CASSTRLAGGAAYEQYF.